This T cell receptor (beta chain) appears in the sequencing data of a study of EBV T-cell therapy then PD-1 blockade in nasopharyngeal carcinoma. The repertoire was sequenced with immunoSEQ multiplex PCR; TCRdb's copy has only in-frame clones and lacks some. The table lists roughly 20,000 clones, about four fifths of them singletons. Stated treatment: AdE1-LMPpoly-expanded autologous EBV-specific T-cell therapy followed by anti-PD-1 nivolumab. CDR3 length equals 14 residues. The V end lost 3 bases, the J end lost 1 base, and 9 bases lay between the germline ends. Germline V gene lookup returns CDR1 ENHRY and CDR2 SYGVKD. Sample share makes this clone medium-sized (0.01 to 0.1%). The antigen is unknown.

This sequence joins TRBV10-3 and TRBJ1-1; D ambiguous. Sequencing used CD8+ T cells from blood, obtained between days 25 and 35 from a patient whose treatment included autologous EBV-specific T cells and nivolumab. This receptor was taken from a man aged 35 to 55 with nasopharyngeal carcinoma. The DNA of the CDR3 is TGTGCCATCAGTGACTCTACACCGAACACTGAAGCTTTCTTT. Translating gives CAISDSTPNTEAFF.